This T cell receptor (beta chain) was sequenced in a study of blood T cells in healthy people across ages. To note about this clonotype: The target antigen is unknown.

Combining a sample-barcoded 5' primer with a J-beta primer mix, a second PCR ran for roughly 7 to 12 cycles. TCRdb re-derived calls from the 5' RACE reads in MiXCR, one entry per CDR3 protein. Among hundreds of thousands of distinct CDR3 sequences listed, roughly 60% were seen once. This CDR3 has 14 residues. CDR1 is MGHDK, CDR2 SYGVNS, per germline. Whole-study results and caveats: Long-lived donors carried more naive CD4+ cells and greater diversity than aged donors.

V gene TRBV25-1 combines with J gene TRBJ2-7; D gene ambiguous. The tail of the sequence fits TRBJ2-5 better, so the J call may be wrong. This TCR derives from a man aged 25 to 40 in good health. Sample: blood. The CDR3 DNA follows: TGTGCCAGCAGTGAAAGTTTCTTTCGGGAGACCCAGTACTTC. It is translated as CASSESFFRETQYF.